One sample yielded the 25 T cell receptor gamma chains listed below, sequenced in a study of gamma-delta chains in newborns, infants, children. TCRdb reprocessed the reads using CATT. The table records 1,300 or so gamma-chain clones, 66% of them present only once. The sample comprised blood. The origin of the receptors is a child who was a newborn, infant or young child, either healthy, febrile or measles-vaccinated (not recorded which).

The CDR3 region is CALWEAPCYYKKLF. CDR3 nucleotide sequence: TGTGCCTTGTGGGAGGCTCCTTGTTATTATAAGAAACTCTTT. The rearrangement joins TRGV9 to TRGJ1 or TRGJ2. No J gene was available from TCRdb, and it was assigned here by a germline match of the DNA. CDR3 length: 14 amino acids. V gave up 2 bases and J gave up 3 bases; unmatched junction bases: 7. Per germline, CDR1 GITISATS and CDR2 ISYDGTV (reference sequence).

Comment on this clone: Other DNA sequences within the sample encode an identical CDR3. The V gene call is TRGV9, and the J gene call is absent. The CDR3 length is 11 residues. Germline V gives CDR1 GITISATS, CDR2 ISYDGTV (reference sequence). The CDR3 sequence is CALRPGINKLF. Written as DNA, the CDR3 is TGTGCCTTGAGGCCGGGAATAAACAAACTCTTT.

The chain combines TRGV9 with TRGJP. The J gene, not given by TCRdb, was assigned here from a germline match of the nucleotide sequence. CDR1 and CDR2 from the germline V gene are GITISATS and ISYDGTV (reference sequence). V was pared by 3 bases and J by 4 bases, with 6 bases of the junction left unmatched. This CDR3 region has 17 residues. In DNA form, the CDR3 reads TGTGCCTTGTGGGAGCGCCCCCAAGAGTTGGGCAAAAAAATCAAGGTATTT. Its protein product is CALWERPQELGKKIKVF.

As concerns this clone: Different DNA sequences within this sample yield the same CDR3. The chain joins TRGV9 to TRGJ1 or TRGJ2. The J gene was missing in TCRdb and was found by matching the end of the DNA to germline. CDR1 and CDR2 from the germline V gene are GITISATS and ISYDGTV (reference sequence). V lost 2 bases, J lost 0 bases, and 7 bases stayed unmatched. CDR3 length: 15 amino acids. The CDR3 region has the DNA TGTGCCTTGTGGGAGGCCTCCTCGAATTATTATAAGAAACTCTTT. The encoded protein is CALWEASSNYYKKLF.

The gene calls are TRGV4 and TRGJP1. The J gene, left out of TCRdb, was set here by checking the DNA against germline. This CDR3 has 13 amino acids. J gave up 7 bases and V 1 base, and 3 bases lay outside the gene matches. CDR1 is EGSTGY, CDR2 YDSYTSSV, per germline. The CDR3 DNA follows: TGTGCCACCTGGGATGGTCATGGTTGGTTCAAGATATTT. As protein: CATWDGHGWFKIF.

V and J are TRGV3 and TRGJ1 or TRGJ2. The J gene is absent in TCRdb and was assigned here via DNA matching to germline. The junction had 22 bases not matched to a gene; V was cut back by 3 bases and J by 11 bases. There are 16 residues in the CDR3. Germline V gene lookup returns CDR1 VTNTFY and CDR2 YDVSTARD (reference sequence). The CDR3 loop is CATWDWPHSPAHQKLF. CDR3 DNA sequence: TGTGCCACCTGGGACTGGCCACATTCGCCGGCCCATCAGAAACTCTTT.

Here the CDR3 reads CATWDNDYKKLF. The DNA for the CDR3 is TGTGCCACCTGGGATAATGATTATAAGAAACTCTTT. This sequence joins TRGV8 and TRGJ1 or TRGJ2. As TCRdb names no J gene, one was assigned here on the basis of a DNA match to germline. V shed 2 bases, J shed 5 bases, and the junction held 3 bases outside the gene matches. Looked up from germline, CDR1 is VENAVY and CDR2 is YDSYNSRV. This CDR3 has 12 residues.

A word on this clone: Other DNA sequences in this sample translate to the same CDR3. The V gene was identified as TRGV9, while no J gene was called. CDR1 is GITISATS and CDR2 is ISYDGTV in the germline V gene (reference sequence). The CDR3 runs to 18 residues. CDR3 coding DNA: TGTGCCTTGTGGGCCCCTAGATCCCAAGAGTTGGGCAAAAAAATAAAGGTATTT. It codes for CALWAPRSQELGKKIKVF.

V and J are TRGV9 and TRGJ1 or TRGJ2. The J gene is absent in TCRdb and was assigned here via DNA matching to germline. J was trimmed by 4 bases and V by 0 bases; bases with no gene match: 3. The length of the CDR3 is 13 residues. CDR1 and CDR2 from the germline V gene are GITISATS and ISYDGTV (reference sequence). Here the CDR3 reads CALWEVVYYKKLF. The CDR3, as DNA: TGTGCCTTGTGGGAGGTGGTGTATTATAAGAAACTCTTT.

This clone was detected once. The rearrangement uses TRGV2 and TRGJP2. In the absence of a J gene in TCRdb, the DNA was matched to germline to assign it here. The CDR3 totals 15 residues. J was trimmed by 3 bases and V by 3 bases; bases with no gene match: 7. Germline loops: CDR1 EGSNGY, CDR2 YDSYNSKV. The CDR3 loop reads CATWDRPGSDWIKTF. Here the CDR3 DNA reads TGTGCCACCTGGGACCGCCCGGGTAGTGATTGGATCAAGACGTTT.

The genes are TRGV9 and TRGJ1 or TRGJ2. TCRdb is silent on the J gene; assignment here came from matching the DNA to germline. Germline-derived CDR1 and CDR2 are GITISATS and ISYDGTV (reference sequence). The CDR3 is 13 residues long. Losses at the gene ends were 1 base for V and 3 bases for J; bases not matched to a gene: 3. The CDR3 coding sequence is TGTGCCTTGTGGGAGGTTGGTTATTATAAGAAACTCTTT. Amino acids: CALWEVGYYKKLF.

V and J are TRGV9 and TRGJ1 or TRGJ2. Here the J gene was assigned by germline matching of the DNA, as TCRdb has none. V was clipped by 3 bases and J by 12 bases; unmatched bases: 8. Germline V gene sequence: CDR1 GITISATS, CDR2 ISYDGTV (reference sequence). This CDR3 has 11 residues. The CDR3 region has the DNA TGTGCCTTGTGGGAGTTGCACAGGAAACTCTTT. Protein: CALWELHRKLF.

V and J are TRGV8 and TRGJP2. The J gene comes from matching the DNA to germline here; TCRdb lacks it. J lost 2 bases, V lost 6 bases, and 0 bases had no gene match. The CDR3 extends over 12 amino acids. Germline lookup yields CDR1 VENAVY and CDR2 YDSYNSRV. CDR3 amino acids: CATWSSDWIKTF. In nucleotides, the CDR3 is TGTGCCACCTGGAGTAGTGATTGGATCAAGACGTTT.

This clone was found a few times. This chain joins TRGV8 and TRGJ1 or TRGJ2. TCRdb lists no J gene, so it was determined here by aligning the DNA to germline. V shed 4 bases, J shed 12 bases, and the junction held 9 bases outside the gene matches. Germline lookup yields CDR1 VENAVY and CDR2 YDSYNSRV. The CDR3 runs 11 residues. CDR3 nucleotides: TGTGCCACCTGGGACGGGCTAATGAAACTCTTT. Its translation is CATWDGLMKLF.

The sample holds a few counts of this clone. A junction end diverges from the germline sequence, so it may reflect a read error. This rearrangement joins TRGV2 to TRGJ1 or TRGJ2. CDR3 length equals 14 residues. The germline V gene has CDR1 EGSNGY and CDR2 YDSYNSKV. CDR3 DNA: TGTGCCACCTGTGACGTGCTAGGGTATTATAAGAAACTCTTT. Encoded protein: CATCDVLGYYKKLF.

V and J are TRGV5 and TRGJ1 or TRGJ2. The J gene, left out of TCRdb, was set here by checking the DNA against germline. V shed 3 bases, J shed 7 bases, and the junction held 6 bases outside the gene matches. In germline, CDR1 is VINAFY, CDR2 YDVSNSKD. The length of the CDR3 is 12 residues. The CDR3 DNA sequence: TGTGCCACCTGGGACGAACGGTATAAGAAACTCTTT. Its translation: CATWDERYKKLF.

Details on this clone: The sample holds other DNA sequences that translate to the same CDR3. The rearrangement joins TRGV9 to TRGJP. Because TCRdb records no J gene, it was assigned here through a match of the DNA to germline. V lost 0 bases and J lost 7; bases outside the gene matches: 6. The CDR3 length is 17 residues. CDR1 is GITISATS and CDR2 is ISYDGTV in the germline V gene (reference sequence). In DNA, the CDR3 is TGTGCCTTGTGGGAGGTGCAAGGGGAGTTGGGCAAAAAAATCAAGGTATTT. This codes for CALWEVQGELGKKIKVF.

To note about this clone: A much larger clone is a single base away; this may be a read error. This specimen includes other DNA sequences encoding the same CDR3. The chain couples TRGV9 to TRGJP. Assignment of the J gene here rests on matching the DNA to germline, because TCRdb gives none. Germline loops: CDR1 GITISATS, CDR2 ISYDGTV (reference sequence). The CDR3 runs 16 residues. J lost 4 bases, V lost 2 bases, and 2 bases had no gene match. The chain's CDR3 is CALWEGQELGKKIKVF. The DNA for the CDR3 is TGTGCCTTGTGGGAGGGACAAGAGTTGGGCAAAAAAATCAAGGTATTT.

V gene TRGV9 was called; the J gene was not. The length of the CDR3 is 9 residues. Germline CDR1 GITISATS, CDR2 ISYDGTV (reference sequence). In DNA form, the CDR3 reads TGTGCCTTGTTGGGGCACGAACTCTTT. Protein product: CALLGHELF.

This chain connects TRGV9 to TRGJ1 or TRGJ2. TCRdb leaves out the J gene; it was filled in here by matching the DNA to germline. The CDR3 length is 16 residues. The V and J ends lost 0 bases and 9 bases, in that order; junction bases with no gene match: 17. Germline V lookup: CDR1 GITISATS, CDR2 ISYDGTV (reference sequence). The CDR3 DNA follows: TGTGCCTTGTGGGAGGTGTCACCAAAAGGAAGAATTAAGAAACTCTTT. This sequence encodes CALWEVSPKGRIKKLF.

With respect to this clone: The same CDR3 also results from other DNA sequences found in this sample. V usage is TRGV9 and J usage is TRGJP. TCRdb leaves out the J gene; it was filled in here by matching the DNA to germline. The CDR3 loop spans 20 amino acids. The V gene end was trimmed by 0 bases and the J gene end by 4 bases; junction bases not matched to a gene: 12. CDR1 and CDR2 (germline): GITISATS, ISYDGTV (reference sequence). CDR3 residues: CALWEVRLPPQELGKKIKVF. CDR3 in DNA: TGTGCCTTGTGGGAGGTGAGGCTACCTCCCCAAGAGTTGGGCAAAAAAATCAAGGTATTT.

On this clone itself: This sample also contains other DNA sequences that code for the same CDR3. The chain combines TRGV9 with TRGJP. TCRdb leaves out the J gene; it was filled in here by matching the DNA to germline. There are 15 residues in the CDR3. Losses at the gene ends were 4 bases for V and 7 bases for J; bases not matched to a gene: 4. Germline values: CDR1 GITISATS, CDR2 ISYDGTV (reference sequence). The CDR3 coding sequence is TGTGCCTTGTGGGACTCCGAGTTGGGCAAAAAAATCAAGGTATTT. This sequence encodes CALWDSELGKKIKVF.

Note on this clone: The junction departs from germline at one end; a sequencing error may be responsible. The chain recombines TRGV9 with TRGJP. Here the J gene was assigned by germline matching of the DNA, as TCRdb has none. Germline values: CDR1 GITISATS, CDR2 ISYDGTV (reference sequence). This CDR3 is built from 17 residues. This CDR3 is CALWEGDQGLGKKIKVF. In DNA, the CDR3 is TGTGCCTTGTGGGAGGGGGATCAAGGGTTGGGCAAAAAAATCAAGGTATTT.

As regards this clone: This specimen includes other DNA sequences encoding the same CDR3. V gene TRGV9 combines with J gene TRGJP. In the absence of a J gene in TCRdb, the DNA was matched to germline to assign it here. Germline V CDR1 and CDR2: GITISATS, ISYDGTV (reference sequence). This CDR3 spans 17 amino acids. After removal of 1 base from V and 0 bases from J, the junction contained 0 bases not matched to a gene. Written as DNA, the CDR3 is TGTGCCTTGTGGGAGGTTGGGCAAGAGTTGGGCAAAAAAATCAAGGTATTT. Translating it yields CALWEVGQELGKKIKVF.

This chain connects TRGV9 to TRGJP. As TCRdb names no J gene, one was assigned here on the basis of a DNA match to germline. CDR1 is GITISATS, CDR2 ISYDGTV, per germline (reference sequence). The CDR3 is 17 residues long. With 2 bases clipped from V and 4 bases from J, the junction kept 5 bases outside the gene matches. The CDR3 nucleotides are TGTGCCTTGTGGGAGGGGATACAAGAGTTGGGCAAAAAAATCAAGGTATTT. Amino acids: CALWEGIQELGKKIKVF.